Below, 3 T cell receptor beta chains from the same sample are listed, as sequenced in a study of blood T cells in healthy people across ages. Primed by a sample-barcoded 5' primer and a J-beta primer mix, a second PCR proceeded for roughly 7 to 12 cycles. One entry per CDR3 protein, called by TCRdb with MiXCR from the 5' RACE reads. The sample includes 650,000 to 1,000,000 distinct CDR3 sequences, 46% of them seen just once. The sample taken for sequencing was blood. Every receptor here comes from a man aged 80 or over in good health.

This clonotype came up a few times. The V and J genes are TRBV5-5 and TRBJ2-5, with D possibly TRBD2 on 5 matching bases. Between the trimmed V and J ends, which lost 6 bases and 4 bases, there was a span of 16 bases. The V gene's germline CDR1 is SGHKS and CDR2 YYEKEE (reference sequence). This CDR3 has 14 amino acids. CDR3 bases: TGTGCCAGCATCCTGACGGGGTTAGGAGAGACCCAGTACTTC. This gives the protein CASILTGLGETQYF. The variable domain in full, completed from reference TRBV5-5 and TRBJ2-5, reads DAGVTQSPTHLIKTRGQQVTLRCSPISGHKSVSWYQQVLGQGPQFIFQYYEKEERGRGNFPDRFSARQFPNYSSELNVNALLLGDSALYLCASILTGLGETQYFGPGTRLLVL.

This chain uses TRBV12-3 or TRBV12-4 with TRBJ1-2, with no clear D. Trimming cost V 6 bases and J 2 bases, with 13 bases left between them. The CDR3 loop spans 14 amino acids. The CDR3 region is CASRPTGRNYGYTF. CDR3 DNA sequence: TGTGCCAGCAGACCGACTGGCCGCAACTATGGCTACACCTTC.

Comment on this clonotype: At one of its ends the junction is not consistent with the germline gene, which may arise from a read error. The rearrangement joins TRBV24-1 to TRBJ1-2, with D perhaps matching TRBD1 (5 bases). Germline CDR1 and CDR2: KGHDR and SFDVKD. The CDR3 contains 15 residues. Written as DNA, the CDR3 is TGTGCCACCAGTGCCCGGGGGACCGCTAATTATGGCTACACCTTC. It translates to CATSARGTANYGYTF.